This T cell receptor (beta chain) originates from a study of T cells in Graves' hyperthyroidism and ophthalmopathy. It was RNA transcripts that yielded the amplified TCR beta CDR3 regions. In the first-round RT-PCR of the TCR CDR3, the HTBI primer set was used. TCRdb re-derived calls from the multiplex PCR reads in MiXCR, one entry per CDR3 protein. The data contain roughly 100,000 distinct CDR3 sequences, over 45% of them singletons. The length of the CDR3 is 17 residues. Germline CDR1 and CDR2: SGHAT and FQNNGV. Trimming took off 5 bases at V and 0 bases at J, with 14 bases between the two ends. This clonotype was seen ten or more times.

The receptor's source is a man aged 35 to 55 with Graves' hyperthyroidism. This rearrangement joins TRBV11-2 to TRBJ1-6; weak D call: TRBD1 (5 bases). Sequenced sample: blood. The CDR3 DNA follows: TGTGCCAGCAGCAGACAGCTTACATCCTCCTATAATTCACCCCTCCACTTT. Encoded protein: CASSRQLTSSYNSPLHF. Using reference TRBV11-2 and TRBJ1-6 for the parts outside the CDR3, the full variable domain is EAGVAQSPRYKIIEKRQSVAFWCNPISGHATLYWYQQILGQGPKLLIQFQNNGVVDDSQLPKDRFSAERLKGVDSTLKIQPAKLEDSAVYLCASSRQLTSSYNSPLHFGNGTRLTVT.